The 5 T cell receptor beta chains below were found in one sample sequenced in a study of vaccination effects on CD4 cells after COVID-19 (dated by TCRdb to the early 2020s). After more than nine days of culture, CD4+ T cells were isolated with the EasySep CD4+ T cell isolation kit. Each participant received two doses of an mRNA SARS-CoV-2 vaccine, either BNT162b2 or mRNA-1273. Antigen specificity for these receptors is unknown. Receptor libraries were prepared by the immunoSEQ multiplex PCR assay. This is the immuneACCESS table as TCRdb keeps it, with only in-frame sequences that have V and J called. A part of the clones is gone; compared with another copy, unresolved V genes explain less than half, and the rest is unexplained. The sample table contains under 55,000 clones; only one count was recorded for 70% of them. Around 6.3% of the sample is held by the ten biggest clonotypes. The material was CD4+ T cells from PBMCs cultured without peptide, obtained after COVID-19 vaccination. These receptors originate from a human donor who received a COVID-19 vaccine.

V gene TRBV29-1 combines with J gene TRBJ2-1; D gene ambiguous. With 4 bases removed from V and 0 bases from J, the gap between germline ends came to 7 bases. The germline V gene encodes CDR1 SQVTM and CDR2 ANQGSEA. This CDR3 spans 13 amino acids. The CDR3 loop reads CSVGISSYNEQFF. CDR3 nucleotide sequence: TGCAGCGTTGGCATATCCTCCTACAATGAGCAGTTCTTC.

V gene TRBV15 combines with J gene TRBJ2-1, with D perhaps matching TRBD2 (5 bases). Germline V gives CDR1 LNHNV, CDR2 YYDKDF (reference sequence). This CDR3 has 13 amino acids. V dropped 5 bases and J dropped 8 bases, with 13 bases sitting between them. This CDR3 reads CATSGGSSDEQFF. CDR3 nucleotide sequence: TGTGCCACCAGCGGAGGATCGTCCGATGAGCAGTTCTTC. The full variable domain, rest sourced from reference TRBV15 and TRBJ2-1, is DAMVIQNPRYQVTQFGKPVTLSCSQTLNHNVMYWYQQKSSQAPKLLFHYYDKDFNNEADTPDNFQSRRPNTSFCFLDIRSPGLGDTAMYLCATSGGSSDEQFFGPGTRLTVL.

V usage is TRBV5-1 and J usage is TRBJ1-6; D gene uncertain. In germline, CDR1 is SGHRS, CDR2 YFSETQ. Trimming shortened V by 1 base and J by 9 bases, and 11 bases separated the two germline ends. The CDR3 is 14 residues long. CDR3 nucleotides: TGCGCCAGCAGCTTGAATCAGGTTTCTTCACCCCTCCACTTT. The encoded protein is CASSLNQVSSPLHF.

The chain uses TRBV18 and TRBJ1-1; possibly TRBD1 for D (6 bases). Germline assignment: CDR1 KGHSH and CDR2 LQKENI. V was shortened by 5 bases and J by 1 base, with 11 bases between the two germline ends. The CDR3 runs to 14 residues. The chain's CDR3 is CASSSDRQNTEAFF. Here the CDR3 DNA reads TGTGCCAGCTCAAGCGACAGGCAGAACACTGAAGCTTTCTTT.

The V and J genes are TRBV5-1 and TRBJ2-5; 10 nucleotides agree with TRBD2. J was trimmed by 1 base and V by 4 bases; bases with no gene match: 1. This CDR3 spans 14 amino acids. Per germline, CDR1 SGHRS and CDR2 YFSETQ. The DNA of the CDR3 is TGCGCCAGCAGCCGGACTAGCGGCCAAGAGACCCAGTACTTC. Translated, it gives CASSRTSGQETQYF.